Shown below are 6 T cell receptor beta chains from a single sample sequenced in a study of monozygotic twins with inflammatory bowel disease. One entry per CDR3 protein, without DNA, is what TCRdb gives after re-calling the 5' RACE reads. The table gives hundreds of thousands of distinct CDR3 sequences; the top ten clones make up approximately 5.9% of it. The material sequenced was blood. The receptor source for this set is a human donor with ulcerative colitis or Crohn's disease, or a healthy co-twin of an affected twin (not recorded which).

CDR3 residues: CASRLAVSRDTGELFF. The chain joins TRBV7-2 to TRBJ2-2. Germline V gives CDR1 SGHTA, CDR2 FQGNSA. CDR3 length: 16 amino acids.

This sequence joins TRBV5-1 and TRBJ1-2; TCRdb selects TRBD1, and the lack of DNA leaves this call unchecked. The CDR3 runs 14 residues. Germline lookup yields CDR1 SGHRS and CDR2 YFSETQ. The CDR3 loop reads CASSRLTGSYGYTF. Full variable domain (outside the CDR3, taken from reference TRBV5-1 and TRBJ1-2): KAGVTQTPRYLIKTRGQQVTLSCSPISGHRSVSWYQQTPGQGLQFLFEYFSETQRNKGNFPGRFSGRQFSNSRSEMNVSTLELGDSALYLCASSRLTGSYGYTFGSGTRLTVV.

The J gene is TRBJ2-3, the V gene TRBV7-2; TCRdb reports TRBD1, a call that lacks DNA to check it against. CDR1 is SGHTA, CDR2 FQGNSA, per germline. This CDR3 has 14 residues. The CDR3 reads CASSRRGSFDTQYF.

The chain has TRBV5-1 and TRBJ1-6; TCRdb gives TRBD1 as the D gene, but with no DNA this cannot be confirmed. The CDR3 length is 15 residues. The V gene's germline CDR1 is SGHRS and CDR2 YFSETQ. The chain's CDR3 is CASSLRDRVNSPLHF. The complete variable domain, with remaining parts taken from reference TRBV5-1 and TRBJ1-6, reads KAGVTQTPRYLIKTRGQQVTLSCSPISGHRSVSWYQQTPGQGLQFLFEYFSETQRNKGNFPGRFSGRQFSNSRSEMNVSTLELGDSALYLCASSLRDRVNSPLHFGNGTRLTVT.

This chain links TRBV18 with TRBJ2-1; with no DNA, the TCRdb D assignment of TRBD2 cannot be verified. Germline assignment: CDR1 KGHSH and CDR2 LQKENI. The CDR3 has 20 residues. The CDR3 sequence: CASSPSGTSGGAWSYNEQFF.

This chain links TRBV7-2 with TRBJ2-7; TCRdb picks TRBD1, but there is no DNA to check that call. From germline, CDR1 is SGHTA and CDR2 FQGNSA. The CDR3 sequence is 13 residues long. This CDR3 reads CASSRGPSYEQYF.